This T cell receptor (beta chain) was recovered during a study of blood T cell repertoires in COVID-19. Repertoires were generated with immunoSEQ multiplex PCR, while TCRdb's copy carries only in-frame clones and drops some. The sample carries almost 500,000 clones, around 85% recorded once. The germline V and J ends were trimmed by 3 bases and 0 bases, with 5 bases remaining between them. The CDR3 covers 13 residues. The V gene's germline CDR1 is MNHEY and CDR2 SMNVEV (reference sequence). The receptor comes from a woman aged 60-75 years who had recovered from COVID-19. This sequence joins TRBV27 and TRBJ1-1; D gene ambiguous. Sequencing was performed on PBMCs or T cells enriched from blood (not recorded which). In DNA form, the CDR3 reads TGTGCCAGCAGTTTTTCGTTGAACACTGAAGCTTTCTTT. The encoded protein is CASSFSLNTEAFF.